The 16 T cell receptor beta chains in this list originate from one sample, sequenced in a study of blood T cell repertoires in COVID-19. TCRdb's copy holds only in-frame clones and misses some; the assay was immunoSEQ multiplex PCR. The table has 270,000 or so clones, 81% seen once. Specimen: peripheral blood. These TCRs come from a woman aged 60 to 75 with active or convalescent COVID-19.

The J gene is TRBJ1-5, the V gene TRBV12-3 or TRBV12-4; D remains unclear. This CDR3 comprises 13 residues. The germline V and J ends were trimmed by 6 bases and 12 bases, with 18 bases remaining between them. This CDR3 reads CASSPRETADQHF. CDR3 coding DNA: TGTGCCAGCAGCCCCCGGGAGACGGCCGACCAGCATTTT.

Points on this clone: Other DNA sequences of this sample code for an identical CDR3. The chain recombines TRBV6-6 with TRBJ1-6; TRBD1 might be the D (5 bases). CDR1 and CDR2 from the germline V gene are MNHNY and SVGAGI (reference sequence). The CDR3 consists of 14 residues. Trimming took 2 bases from V and 9 from J, leaving 11 bases between them. The CDR3 sequence: CASSYPEQGSPLHF. As DNA, the CDR3 is TGTGCCAGCAGTTACCCCGAGCAGGGTTCACCCCTCCACTTT.

The V and J genes are TRBV27 and TRBJ2-1; TRBD1 agrees at 8 bases. The CDR3 loop spans 16 amino acids. CDR1 and CDR2 from the germline V gene are MNHEY and SMNVEV (reference sequence). Trimming removed 5 bases from V and 2 bases from J; junction bases left unmatched: 8. The CDR3 reads CASSTSGTGTYNEQFF. CDR3 DNA sequence: TGTGCCAGCAGTACCTCCGGGACAGGAACCTACAATGAGCAGTTCTTC.

The chain is built from TRBV25-1 and TRBJ1-6; TRBD1 agrees at 7 bases. The V and J ends lost 4 bases and 7 bases, in that order; junction bases with no gene match: 7. The germline CDR1 and CDR2 sequences are MGHDK and SYGVNS. This CDR3 region has 15 residues. CDR3 sequence (DNA): TGTGCCAGCAGTGTAACAGGGGCGCGGAATTCACCCCTCCACTTT. This codes for CASSVTGARNSPLHF.

The chain employs TRBV5-1 and TRBJ1-1; D gene uncertain. CDR3 size: 15 residues. CDR1 is SGHRS and CDR2 is YFSETQ in the germline V gene. V lost 0 bases and J lost 4, with 13 bases in between. The CDR3 nucleotides are TGCGCCAGCAGCTTGGGGTCGGGTGCGGGCACTGAAGCTTTCTTT. This codes for CASSLGSGAGTEAFF. Based on the CDR3 plus reference TRBV5-1 and TRBJ1-1, the full variable domain is KAGVTQTPRYLIKTRGQQVTLSCSPISGHRSVSWYQQTPGQGLQFLFEYFSETQRNKGNFPGRFSGRQFSNSRSEMNVSTLELGDSALYLCASSLGSGAGTEAFFGQGTRLTVV.

The table lists this clone with a few counts. The rearrangement joins TRBV5-5 to TRBJ1-1; TRBD1 matches at 8 bases. This CDR3 spans 18 amino acids. Germline CDR1 and CDR2: SGHKS and YYEKEE (reference sequence). V trimming: 0 bases; J trimming: 7 bases; junction bases outside the gene matches: 17. CDR3 protein: CASSLASRTGRTNGEAFF. CDR3 sequence (DNA): TGTGCCAGCAGCTTGGCCTCCCGGACAGGGAGGACGAACGGTGAAGCTTTCTTT.

On this clone itself: One end of the junction does not line up with germline, which may come from a read error. In the same sample, other DNA sequences code for this CDR3. CDR3 sequence (DNA): TGTGCCAGTAGCCAAGGGGTCGGGAATGAAAAACTGTTTTTT. Its protein product is CASSQGVGNEKLFF. V gene TRBV3-1 (or the pseudogene TRBV3-2) combines with J gene TRBJ1-4, with D maybe TRBD1 (5 bases). Germline lookup yields CDR1 LGHDT and CDR2 YNNKEL (reference sequence). CDR3 length equals 14 residues.

The DNA for the CDR3 is TGCGCCAGCAGCTCGGGGTACGGCGGCCTTATGGATGAGCAGTTCTTC. Translated, it gives CASSSGYGGLMDEQFF. The chain has TRBV5-1 and TRBJ2-1; a possible D gene is TRBD2 (5 bases). CDR3 length: 16 amino acids. Germline V gene lookup returns CDR1 SGHRS and CDR2 YFSETQ. Trimming removed 3 bases at V and 8 bases at J, with 21 bases between.

The chain couples TRBV25-1 to TRBJ1-2; weak D call: TRBD1 (6 bases). V was trimmed by 4 bases and J by 4 bases, leaving 7 bases between them. The CDR3 runs 12 residues. The V gene's germline CDR1 is MGHDK and CDR2 SYGVNS. Here the CDR3 reads CASSGGGYGYTF. CDR3 nucleotides: TGTGCCAGCAGTGGAGGGGGCTATGGCTACACCTTC.

This chain connects TRBV6-5 to TRBJ1-1, with a tentative D call TRBD1 (6 bases). The ends were cut back, 0 bases at V and 11 bases at J, with 13 bases in the middle. The CDR3 totals 13 residues. Germline loops: CDR1 MNHEY, CDR2 SVGAGI. CDR3 nucleotide sequence: TGTGCCAGCAGTTACTCCTACAAGGGGGACGCTTTCTTT. The encoded protein is CASSYSYKGDAFF.

The genes are TRBV6-5 and TRBJ2-5; D is undetermined. Germline CDR1 and CDR2: MNHEY and SVGAGI. The CDR3 runs to 11 residues. V was pared by 5 bases and J by 5 bases, with 6 bases between. The CDR3 sequence is CASSRAETQYF. The CDR3 nucleotides are TGTGCCAGCAGTAGAGCGGAGACCCAGTACTTC.

The rearrangement links TRBV2 to TRBJ1-4, with D perhaps matching TRBD1 (6 bases). The CDR3 length is 11 residues. V was cut by 8 bases and J by 10 bases, with 11 bases left in between. In germline, CDR1 is SNHLY, CDR2 FYNNEI. The CDR3 nucleotides are TGTGCCAGCCGGGGGGCCGGAAAACTGTTTTTT. Translated, it gives CASRGAGKLFF.

The genes are TRBV29-1 and TRBJ1-1; D is uncertain. Per the germline V gene, CDR1 is SQVTM and CDR2 is ANQGSEA. The CDR3 length is 15 residues. V shed 4 bases and J shed 0 bases, with 15 bases lying between them. Here the CDR3 reads CSVASRHPLNTEAFF. The CDR3 DNA follows: TGCAGCGTTGCCTCGAGACACCCACTGAACACTGAAGCTTTCTTT.

This rearrangement joins TRBV10-3 to TRBJ1-2; 9 bases fit TRBD1. In germline, CDR1 is ENHRY, CDR2 SYGVKD. Trimming cost V 10 bases and J 3 bases; bases outside gene matches: 3. The CDR3 sequence is 12 residues long. The CDR3 here is CATGDRDYGYTF. The CDR3 DNA sequence: TGTGCCACCGGGGACAGGGACTATGGCTACACCTTC.

This chain connects TRBV5-1 to TRBJ2-2, with 12 positions matching TRBD2. This CDR3 comprises 16 residues. V dropped 4 bases and J dropped 1; count of bases not matched to a gene: 2. Per germline, CDR1 SGHRS and CDR2 YFSETQ. CDR3: CASSLLAGGNTGELFF. The CDR3 bases are TGCGCCAGCAGCCTACTAGCGGGGGGGAACACCGGGGAGCTGTTTTTT.

The rearrangement joins TRBV20-1 to TRBJ2-6, with D hard to call. Germline V gives CDR1 DFQATT, CDR2 SNEGSKA (reference sequence). The CDR3 is 11 amino acids. V shed 6 bases and J shed 3 bases, with 3 bases lying between them. CDR3 sequence (DNA): TGCAGTGCCTTTGGGGCCAACGTCCTGACTTTC. Residues: CSAFGANVLTF.